This TCR beta chain was captured by sequencing in a study of blood T cell repertoires in COVID-19. Study at large: Material from acute and convalescent COVID-19 was sourced from the United States, Italy and Spain. T cells, B-cell-depleted T cells, or PBMCs supplied cDNA or gDNA.

From germline, CDR1 is SGHRS and CDR2 YFSETQ. CDR3 length equals 15 residues. V was clipped by 0 bases and J by 1 base; unmatched bases: 1. This clone was found once. In the authors' workflow: Cell counts per sample came from amplifying reference gene primers. Data came from immunoSEQ multiplex PCR; TCRdb stores just in-frame clones and leaves some out. V and J calls and clone size are copied from that table; D and trimming were computed from the DNA. There are roughly 95,000 clones in the sample; over 70% occur only once, and approximately 4% lies in the top ten. Specimen: peripheral blood. The receptor comes from a man in his 60s with acute or convalescent COVID-19. The V gene is TRBV5-1, the J gene TRBJ1-1, with 9 bases matching TRBD1. The CDR3 nucleotides are TGCGCCAGCAGCTTGGGGGGACAGGGGAACACTGAAGCTTTCTTT. Translation gives CASSLGGQGNTEAFF.